This T cell receptor beta chain was sequenced in a study of T cells expressing NK-cell markers. In the study overall: Seven sequenced donors out of eight were HCMV-seropositive, one seronegative.

TCRdb reworked the 5' RACE reads into one entry per CDR3 protein, no DNA. The table lists about 440,000 distinct CDR3 sequences, with 7.3% in the top ten. Germline CDR1 and CDR2: LNHDA and SQIVND (reference sequence). The CDR3 sequence is 14 residues long. Study-level results: A handful of donors' CD3+CD56-NKG2C+ cells were dominated by the same clonotypes. It was still unclear whether expanded NKG2C+ T cell clones were HCMV specific.

Points on this clonotype: Antigen specificity is unknown.

Material: blood T cells: a sorted CD56 or NKG2C T cell subset, CD4+ or CD8+ T cells, or bulk PBMC T cells (not recorded which). This clonotype was obtained from a woman aged 18-70 years in good health. The genes are TRBV19 and TRBJ2-1; TCRdb's assignment of TRBD1 cannot be checked, as there is no DNA. The CDR3 reads CASKFGGPYNEQFF.